Each of the 8 T cell receptor beta chains below was sequenced from the same sample in a study of shared clonotypes between healthy human individuals. Assay: immunoSEQ multiplex PCR; the TCRdb copy retains only in-frame clones and omits some. The profile covers about 2 million clones, with 95% appearing a single time and 0.13% taken by the ten largest. The sequenced material came from naive CD4+ T cells sorted from blood. Subset of the sample: CD45RA+ positively selected. The receptors here all came from a man between 18 and 29 years old in good health.

The CDR3 DNA is TGTGCCACCAGCAGGCCGTCCGAGTACGAGCAGTACTTC. Protein product: CATSRPSEYEQYF. This sequence joins TRBV15 and TRBJ2-7; D is unresolved. V was cut by 3 bases and J by 4 bases, with 10 bases left in between. The CDR3 covers 13 residues. Germline V lookup: CDR1 LNHNV, CDR2 YYDKDF (reference sequence).

Comment on this clone: Being one base from a much bigger clone, this may be a read error. This chain connects TRBV11-3 to TRBJ1-2; D not certain. CDR3 size: 12 residues. Germline CDR1 and CDR2: SGHNT and YENEEA. The CDR3 DNA is TGTGCCAGCAGCACTTATAACTATGGCTACGCCTTC. Amino acid sequence: CASSTYNYGYAF.

V and J are TRBV29-1 and TRBJ1-5; 9 bases fit TRBD1. Germline loops: CDR1 SQVTM, CDR2 ANQGSEA. V shed 2 bases and J 5 bases; nucleotides not matched to a gene: 4. The CDR3 runs to 14 residues. CDR3 nucleotides: TGCAGCGTTGAAACAGGGGGCGTTGATCAGCCCCAGCATTTT. It encodes CSVETGGVDQPQHF.

This clone was observed a handful of times. At the DNA level, this CDR3 is encoded by other sequences in the same sample as well. The V call is TRBV30, the J call TRBJ1-5; D remains ambiguous. Germline assignment: CDR1 GTSNPN and CDR2 SVGIG (reference sequence). The ends were cut back, 2 bases at V and 7 bases at J, with 9 bases in the middle. The CDR3 has 12 residues. As DNA, the CDR3 is TGTGCCTGGAGTTATGGCGGCCAGCCCCAGCATTTT. As protein: CAWSYGGQPQHF.

V usage is TRBV9 and J usage is TRBJ2-3, with unresolved D. V dropped 4 bases and J dropped 3 bases, with 9 bases sitting between them. The CDR3 has 13 residues. From germline, CDR1 is SGDLS and CDR2 YYNGEE. CDR3 protein: CASSPPGTDTQYF. The CDR3 DNA reads as TGTGCCAGCAGCCCGCCCGGGACAGATACGCAGTATTTT. Combining the CDR3 with reference TRBV9 and TRBJ2-3 gives the whole variable domain DSGVTQTPKHLITATGQRVTLRCSPRSGDLSVYWYQQSLDQGLQFLIQYYNGEERAKGNILERFSAQQFPDLHSELNLSSLELGDSALYFCASSPPGTDTQYFGPGTRLTVL.

The chain recombines TRBV7-8 with TRBJ1-1; TRBD1 is a possible D gene (6 bases). The V and J ends lost 3 bases and 1 base respectively, with 9 bases between them. The CDR3 covers 14 residues. Germline values: CDR1 SGHVS, CDR2 FQNEAQ. The CDR3 nucleotides read TGTGCCAGCAGCTTCAGGGGAGAGAACACTGAAGCTTTCTTT. Amino acids: CASSFRGENTEAFF.

Comments on this clone: One junction end does not reproduce the germline sequence, and a read error may be involved. The CDR3: CASSIDRGRSYGYTF. DNA for the CDR3: TGTGCCAGCAGCATAGACAGGGGGCGCTCCTATGGCTACACCTTC. The chain links TRBV11-2 to TRBJ1-2; TRBD1 matches 10 bases. The germline V gene has CDR1 SGHAT and CDR2 FQNNGV. The length of the CDR3 is 15 residues. The full variable domain, rest sourced from reference TRBV11-2 and TRBJ1-2, is EAGVAQSPRYKIIEKRQSVAFWCNPISGHATLYWYQQILGQGPKLLIQFQNNGVVDDSQLPKDRFSAERLKGVDSTLKIQPAKLEDSAVYLCASSIDRGRSYGYTFGSGTRLTVV.

The rearrangement links TRBV28 to TRBJ1-4, with D unclear. The V end was cut by 2 bases, the J end by 4 bases, with 11 bases between. The germline CDR1 and CDR2 sequences are MDHEN and SYDVKM. The CDR3 covers 15 residues. DNA of the CDR3: TGTGCCAGCAGTTTACTCCTGGGGAATAATGAAAAACTGTTTTTT. As protein: CASSLLLGNNEKLFF.